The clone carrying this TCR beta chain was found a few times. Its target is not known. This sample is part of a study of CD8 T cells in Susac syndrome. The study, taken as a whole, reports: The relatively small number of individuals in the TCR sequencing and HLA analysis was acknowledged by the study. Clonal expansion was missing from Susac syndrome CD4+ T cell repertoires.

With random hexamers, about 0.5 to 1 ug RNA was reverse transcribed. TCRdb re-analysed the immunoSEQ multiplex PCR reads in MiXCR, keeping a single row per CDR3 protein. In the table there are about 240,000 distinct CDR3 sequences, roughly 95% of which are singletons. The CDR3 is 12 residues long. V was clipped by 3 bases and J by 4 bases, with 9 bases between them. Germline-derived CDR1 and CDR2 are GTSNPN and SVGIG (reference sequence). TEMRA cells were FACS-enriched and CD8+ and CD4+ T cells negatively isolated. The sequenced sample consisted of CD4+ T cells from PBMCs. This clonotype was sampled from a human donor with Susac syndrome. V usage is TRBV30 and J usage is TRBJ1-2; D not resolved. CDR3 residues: CAWSSGSYGYTF. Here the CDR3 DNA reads TGTGCCTGGAGCTCGGGGAGCTATGGCTACACCTTC.